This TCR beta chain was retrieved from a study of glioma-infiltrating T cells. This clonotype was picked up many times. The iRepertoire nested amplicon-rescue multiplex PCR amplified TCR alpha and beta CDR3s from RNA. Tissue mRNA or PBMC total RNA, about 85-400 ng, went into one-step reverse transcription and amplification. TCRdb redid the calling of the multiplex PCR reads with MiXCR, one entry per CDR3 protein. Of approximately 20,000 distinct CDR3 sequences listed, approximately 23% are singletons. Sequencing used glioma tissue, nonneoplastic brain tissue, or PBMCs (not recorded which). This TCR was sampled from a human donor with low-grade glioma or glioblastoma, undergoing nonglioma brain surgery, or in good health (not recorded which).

The CDR3 loop reads CASSPRGTGAYGYTF. The CDR3 DNA reads as TGTGCCAGCAGCCCCCGGGGGACAGGAGCCTATGGCTACACCTTC. V usage is TRBV2 and J usage is TRBJ1-2; 8 nucleotides align to TRBD1. The CDR3 consists of 15 residues. Germline V gene lookup returns CDR1 SNHLY and CDR2 FYNNEI. Trimming removed 6 bases from V and 4 bases from J; junction bases left unmatched: 10.